Listed below are T cell receptor beta chains from one sample, sequenced in a study of blood T cell repertoires in COVID-19. Some clones are missing from TCRdb's copy, which holds only in-frame ones; the method was immunoSEQ multiplex PCR. The sample carries roughly 260,000 clones, roughly 90% recorded once. The sample taken for sequencing was peripheral blood. The source of these receptors is a man aged 55 to 70 who had recovered from COVID-19. Each CDR3 is given without its conserved first and last residue. A D gene is named only where the DNA matches it firmly. Clone size is shown for a subset of rows, as once, few, many or a class of expanded clone.

d_gene	abundance	j_gene	v_gene	CDR3aa
.	.	TRBJ2-3	TRBV4-2	ASSLSYRGDTQY
.	.	TRBJ2-3	TRBV15	ATSRAGSNTDTQY
.	.	TRBJ2-5	TRBV4-1	ASSQDPGQETQY
TRBD2	.	TRBJ2-3	TRBV4-1	ASSPPPRTSGSTDTQY
.	.	TRBJ1-1	TRBV18	ASSPLPGEAF
TRBD1	.	TRBJ2-3	TRBV7-6	ASSLATGGLTDTQY
.	once	TRBJ2-2	TRBV19	ASSLTGADGELF
.	.	TRBJ1-1	TRBV29-1	SVDKNTEAF
TRBD1	once	TRBJ1-3	TRBV5-4	ASSLGGTGRGNTIY
TRBD1	.	TRBJ2-7	TRBV9	ASSGSDRGLRYEQY
.	.	TRBJ2-5	TRBV2	ASSGTMYAKTQY
TRBD1	.	TRBJ2-2	TRBV15	ATTSGQGTGELF
.	.	TRBJ1-1	TRBV7-9	ASSLGQGFTEAF
TRBD1	few	TRBJ2-1	TRBV27	ASSLYSRDRGPDHEQF
.	.	TRBJ1-4	TRBV6-6	ASSRVEGATNEKLF
.	.	TRBJ2-3	TRBV5-1	ASSLGATSTDTQY
TRBD2	.	TRBJ2-1	TRBV5-1	ASSHLAGGYNEQF
TRBD1	.	TRBJ1-1	TRBV7-3	ASSRTGNTEAF
.	.	TRBJ1-4	TRBV2	ASIPAKGGDAQKLF
.	.	TRBJ1-3	TRBV30	AWRTVGTGNTIY
.	.	TRBJ1-5	TRBV6-1	ASSEGPGGGSYQPQH
TRBD1	.	TRBJ2-5	TRBV3-1/TRBV3-2	ASSQYGTGNQETQY
TRBD1	.	TRBJ1-6	TRBV27	ASSTGVPNSPLH
.	.	TRBJ1-4	TRBV6-5	ASSPGVGVSEKLF
TRBD1	.	TRBJ2-5	TRBV6-2/TRBV6-3	ASSPDRAQETQY
.	.	TRBJ2-2	TRBV6-2/TRBV6-3	ASSYGRTGELF
TRBD1	.	TRBJ1-1	TRBV18	ASSNRDRGHTEAF
.	few	TRBJ1-6	TRBV30	AWSDLRSPLH
TRBD2	.	TRBJ2-3	TRBV19	ASSRLAGAGASTDTQY
TRBD1	.	TRBJ1-2	TRBV5-1	ASSLGQGALMNNYGYT
.	.	TRBJ2-3	TRBV20-1	SAGDNTDTQY
.	.	TRBJ1-2	TRBV7-2	ASSSIRNTGYT
.	.	TRBJ2-3	TRBV19	ASSMAGQGTDTQY
.	.	TRBJ1-2	TRBV25-1	ASREGEGRRLDYGYT
.	.	TRBJ2-7	TRBV4-2	ASSKGTDRPYEQY
.	.	TRBJ1-2	TRBV10-3	AISLEGHYGYT
TRBD1	.	TRBJ2-5	TRBV7-3	ASSPDRGGRETQY
TRBD1	.	TRBJ1-5	TRBV5-1	ASSLGDSQPQH
TRBD2	.	TRBJ2-1	TRBV11-2	ASSLVGTSGYNEQF
.	.	TRBJ1-4	TRBV6-6	ASSPPGGGWGQGKLF